These T cell receptor beta chains were read from a single sample in a study of tumor and adjacent non-tumor tissue in lung cancer. TCRdb analysed the multiplex PCR reads with MiXCR anew, one entry per CDR3 protein. This sample has fewer than 55,000 distinct CDR3 sequences, with more than 60% found just once. Sequencing was done on a sample of distant non-tumor lung tissue. The receptors here all came from a woman aged 40 to 50 with non-small cell lung cancer. Each CDR3 is given with its conserved first and last residue. Each record gives: D gene, clone size, V gene, J gene, CDR3 length, CDR3 DNA, CDR3 protein. The D gene is left open where the match is weak. Rows may omit the clone size; those that give it use once, few, many or a size class.

d_gene: -
abundance: -
v_gene: TRBV10-3
j_gene: TRBJ2-1
len: 14
CDR3nt: TGTGCCATTAAGGGGACCAGCGCGGCCGGTGAGCAGTTCTTC
CDR3aa: CAIKGTSAAGEQFF

d_gene: -
abundance: -
v_gene: TRBV28
j_gene: TRBJ2-4
len: 16
CDR3nt: TGTGCCAGCAGTCCGAACGGGGTTACAGGTACAAACATTCAGTACTTC
CDR3aa: CASSPNGVTGTNIQYF

d_gene: -
abundance: -
v_gene: TRBV4-1
j_gene: TRBJ1-2
len: 19
CDR3nt: TGCGCCAGCAGCCAAGGGGGAAGAATAGGCCCAGAGGACGTTTATGGCTACACCTTC
CDR3aa: CASSQGGRIGPEDVYGYTF

d_gene: TRBD2
abundance: many
v_gene: TRBV6-6
j_gene: TRBJ2-7
len: 14
CDR3nt: TGTGCCAGCAGGGGAACTAGCGGGAGAGACGAGCAGTACTTC
CDR3aa: CASRGTSGRDEQYF

d_gene: -
abundance: many
v_gene: TRBV30
j_gene: TRBJ2-7
len: 13
CDR3nt: TGTGCCTGGAGTGGGGCACCCTCCTACGAGCAGTACTTC
CDR3aa: CAWSGAPSYEQYF

d_gene: TRBD2
abundance: once
v_gene: TRBV29-1
j_gene: TRBJ2-7
len: 13
CDR3nt: TGCAGCGCCGGGATTAGCGGGAACTACGAGCAGTATTTC
CDR3aa: CSAGISGNYEQYF

d_gene: -
abundance: medium-sized
v_gene: TRBV4-1
j_gene: TRBJ2-4
len: 15
CDR3nt: TGCGCCAGCAGCCAGCCTGGAGAGGGTCGAAACATTCAGTACTTC
CDR3aa: CASSQPGEGRNIQYF

d_gene: -
abundance: -
v_gene: TRBV6-2/TRBV6-3
j_gene: TRBJ2-5
len: 14
CDR3nt: TGTGCCAGGGCGAGGGGAACCGACATGGAGACCCAGTGCTTC
CDR3aa: CARARGTDMETQCF

d_gene: -
abundance: once
v_gene: TRBV30
j_gene: TRBJ1-2
len: 13
CDR3nt: TGTGCCTGGGTCAGGCATGGGAATTATGGCTACCCCTTC
CDR3aa: CAWVRHGNYGYPF

d_gene: -
abundance: -
v_gene: TRBV30
j_gene: TRBJ2-2
len: 13
CDR3nt: TGTGCCTGGAGTGTTTTTTTAGAGGTGGAGCTGTTTTTT
CDR3aa: CAWSVFLEVELFF

d_gene: TRBD1
abundance: many
v_gene: TRBV12-3/TRBV12-4
j_gene: TRBJ2-1
len: 15
CDR3nt: TGTGCCAGCAGTGGCCAGGGGGTGGGTACCAATGAGCAGTTCTTC
CDR3aa: CASSGQGVGTNEQFF

d_gene: -
abundance: -
v_gene: TRBV20-1
j_gene: TRBJ2-5
len: 14
CDR3nt: TGCAGTGCCCTTCCGAGGGGGTTTCAAGAGACCCAGTACTTC
CDR3aa: CSALPRGFQETQYF

d_gene: TRBD2
abundance: -
v_gene: TRBV28
j_gene: TRBJ2-3
len: 16
CDR3nt: TGTGTCAGCAGGTTCGGGACTAGCGGGGACCCCGATATGCAGTATTTT
CDR3aa: CVSRFGTSGDPDMQYF

d_gene: -
abundance: -
v_gene: TRBV10-1
j_gene: TRBJ2-2
len: 15
CDR3nt: TGCACCAGCCAGACCGGGGGACTGAACACCGGGGAGCTGTTTTTT
CDR3aa: CTSQTGGLNTGELFF

d_gene: TRBD1
abundance: once
v_gene: TRBV24-1
j_gene: TRBJ2-2
len: 17
CDR3nt: TGTGCCACCAGTGATCCGGACAGGGGAGGGAACACCTGGGAGCTGTTTTTT
CDR3aa: CATSDPDRGGNTWELFF

d_gene: -
abundance: -
v_gene: TRBV29-1
j_gene: TRBJ2-1
len: 14
CDR3nt: TGCAGCGTTGCCGTTGGACAGATCTACGATGAGCAGTTCTTC
CDR3aa: CSVAVGQIYDEQFF

d_gene: -
abundance: -
v_gene: TRBV7-9
j_gene: TRBJ2-4
len: 17
CDR3nt: TGTGCCAGCGGCTCCTCCGGGTACGGGCTAGCCAAAAACATTCAGTACTTC
CDR3aa: CASGSSGYGLAKNIQYF

d_gene: -
abundance: -
v_gene: TRBV7-9
j_gene: TRBJ1-1
len: 13
CDR3nt: TGTGCCAGCAGCTTAGTCGTGGAATCTGAAGCTTTCTTT
CDR3aa: CASSLVVESEAFF

d_gene: TRBD2
abundance: -
v_gene: TRBV6-4
j_gene: TRBJ2-2
len: 14
CDR3nt: TGTGCCATCCCGAGACTAGCTATAACCGGGGAGCTGTTTTTC
CDR3aa: CAIPRLAITGELFF

d_gene: TRBD2
abundance: -
v_gene: TRBV7-9
j_gene: TRBJ2-3
len: 15
CDR3nt: TGTGCCAGTAGCTCCCGGGAGGGCTACACAGATACGCAGTATTTT
CDR3aa: CASSSREGYTDTQYF

d_gene: TRBD2
abundance: -
v_gene: TRBV5-1
j_gene: TRBJ2-1
len: 17
CDR3nt: TGCGCCAGCAGCCCCCGGAGTAGCGGGGGTGGCTACAATGAGCAGTTCTTC
CDR3aa: CASSPRSSGGGYNEQFF

d_gene: -
abundance: -
v_gene: TRBV5-6
j_gene: TRBJ2-7
len: 17
CDR3nt: TGTGCCAGCAGCTTACTAAATCTCGGGGCTCAATCTGTCGAGCAGTACTTC
CDR3aa: CASSLLNLGAQSVEQYF

d_gene: -
abundance: many
v_gene: TRBV5-4
j_gene: TRBJ2-1
len: 14
CDR3nt: TGTGCCAGCAGCTTTTTTTCAGGGGCGAATGAGCAGTTCTTC
CDR3aa: CASSFFSGANEQFF

d_gene: TRBD1
abundance: -
v_gene: TRBV27
j_gene: TRBJ1-6
len: 15
CDR3nt: TGTGCCAGCAGCACTACCGGGACAGGGAATTCACCCCTCCACTTT
CDR3aa: CASSTTGTGNSPLHF

d_gene: TRBD2
abundance: many
v_gene: TRBV28
j_gene: TRBJ2-1
len: 15
CDR3nt: TGTGCCAGCAGTTCCGGGACTAGCGGGAGCAATGAGCAGTTCTTC
CDR3aa: CASSSGTSGSNEQFF

d_gene: TRBD1
abundance: many
v_gene: TRBV29-1
j_gene: TRBJ2-7
len: 16
CDR3nt: TGCAGCGTTGAACAAGGCCGGGACAGGAGATACTACGAGCAGTACTTC
CDR3aa: CSVEQGRDRRYYEQYF

d_gene: -
abundance: -
v_gene: TRBV11-3
j_gene: TRBJ2-1
len: 16
CDR3nt: TGTGCCAGCAGCCCAAGACATAGGAACTCCTACAAAGAGCAGTTCTTC
CDR3aa: CASSPRHRNSYKEQFF

d_gene: TRBD1
abundance: many
v_gene: TRBV6-6
j_gene: TRBJ1-5
len: 17
CDR3nt: TGTGCCAGCAGTTCCACCCCCGGCGGACAGGGGAATCAGCCCCAGCATTTT
CDR3aa: CASSSTPGGQGNQPQHF

d_gene: -
abundance: -
v_gene: TRBV11-2
j_gene: TRBJ2-1
len: 17
CDR3nt: TGTGCCAGCAGCCTCGGGACTAAGGAGGGGGCCTACAATGAGCAGTTCTTC
CDR3aa: CASSLGTKEGAYNEQFF

d_gene: TRBD2
abundance: medium-sized
v_gene: TRBV19
j_gene: TRBJ2-1
len: 13
CDR3nt: TGTGCCAGTACTCTAGCGGGGTACAATGAGCAGTTCTTC
CDR3aa: CASTLAGYNEQFF

d_gene: TRBD2
abundance: -
v_gene: TRBV20-1
j_gene: TRBJ2-7
len: 14
CDR3nt: TGCAATGCCGATTCCCGCGGGGGGGCCGGTGAGCAGTACTTC
CDR3aa: CNADSRGGAGEQYF

d_gene: -
abundance: -
v_gene: TRBV4-2
j_gene: TRBJ2-7
len: 15
CDR3nt: TGTGCCAGCAACCAGGAGGGGCAGGGGTCCTACGAGCAGTACTTC
CDR3aa: CASNQEGQGSYEQYF

d_gene: -
abundance: many
v_gene: TRBV20-1
j_gene: TRBJ2-4
len: 13
CDR3nt: TGCAGTGGGGGAGGAGAGGAGGGGATCATTCAGTACTTC
CDR3aa: CSGGGEEGIIQYF

d_gene: -
abundance: many
v_gene: TRBV6-5
j_gene: TRBJ1-3
len: 14
CDR3nt: TGTGCCAGTCGCGGCAGACAAGCTGGAAACACCATATATTTT
CDR3aa: CASRGRQAGNTIYF

d_gene: TRBD1
abundance: few
v_gene: TRBV6-1
j_gene: TRBJ2-7
len: 16
CDR3nt: TGTGTCAGCAGTGATGGGTTAGGACAGGGGGCGAACGAGCAGTACTTC
CDR3aa: CVSSDGLGQGANEQYF

d_gene: -
abundance: -
v_gene: TRBV28
j_gene: TRBJ2-7
len: 19
CDR3nt: TGTGCCAGCAGTTTTGTGCGGGCCGCCTTTCGGTGCCAGACCTACGAGCAGTACTTC
CDR3aa: CASSFVRAAFRCQTYEQYF

d_gene: -
abundance: -
v_gene: TRBV5-6
j_gene: TRBJ2-7
len: 11
CDR3nt: TGTGCCTGTAGCTCGACGAGGGAGCAGTACTTC
CDR3aa: CACSSTREQYF

d_gene: -
abundance: many
v_gene: TRBV30
j_gene: TRBJ1-1
len: 12
CDR3nt: TGTGCCGGGGGGGACACGAACACTGAAGCTTTCTTT
CDR3aa: CAGGDTNTEAFF

d_gene: -
abundance: -
v_gene: TRBV6-6
j_gene: TRBJ1-1
len: 16
CDR3nt: TGTGCCAGCAGTTACCCCCCCCACCGAACGGACACTGAAACTTTCTTT
CDR3aa: CASSYPPHRTDTETFF

d_gene: TRBD1
abundance: -
v_gene: TRBV11-3
j_gene: TRBJ2-4
len: 14
CDR3nt: TGTGCCAGCAACTGGGGACAGGGACAAAACATTCAGCACTTC
CDR3aa: CASNWGQGQNIQHF

d_gene: -
abundance: -
v_gene: TRBV11-2
j_gene: TRBJ2-7
len: 13
CDR3nt: TGTGCCAGTAGCTTAGAAGACTGCTACGAGCAGTACTTC
CDR3aa: CASSLEDCYEQYF

d_gene: TRBD2
abundance: -
v_gene: TRBV6-2/TRBV6-3
j_gene: TRBJ2-7
len: 15
CDR3nt: TGTATCAGCAGTCCCGGACTAGCGGGAGAACACGAACAGTACTTC
CDR3aa: CISSPGLAGEHEQYF

d_gene: -
abundance: many
v_gene: TRBV6-6
j_gene: TRBJ1-4
len: 14
CDR3nt: TGTGCCAGCAGTCCCCCGGGTGGTAATGAAAAACTGTTTTTT
CDR3aa: CASSPPGGNEKLFF